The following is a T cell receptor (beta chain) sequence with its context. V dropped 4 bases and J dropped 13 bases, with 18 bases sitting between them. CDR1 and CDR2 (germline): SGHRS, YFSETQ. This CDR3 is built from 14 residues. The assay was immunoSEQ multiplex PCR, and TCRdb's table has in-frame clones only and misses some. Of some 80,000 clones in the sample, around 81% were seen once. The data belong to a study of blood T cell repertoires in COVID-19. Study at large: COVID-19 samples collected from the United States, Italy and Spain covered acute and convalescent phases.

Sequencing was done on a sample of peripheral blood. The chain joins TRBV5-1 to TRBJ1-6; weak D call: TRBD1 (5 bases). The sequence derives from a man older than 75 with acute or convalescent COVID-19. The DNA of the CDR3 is TGCGCCAGCAGCCCGGCCGGGGGGTCCGGGCCCCTCCACTTT. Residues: CASSPAGGSGPLHF.